This is a list of T cell receptor beta chains from one sample in a study of shared clonotypes between healthy human individuals. Sequencing used immunoSEQ multiplex PCR; TCRdb keeps in-frame clones, though not all of them. The sample shows some 2 million clones, over 85% of them seen only once. Source material: naive CD8+ T cells sorted from blood. The receptors stem from a man between 18 and 35 years old in good health. The CDR3 runs from the conserved cysteine through the conserved F or W. D genes are given only for firm matches. A row's size may be missing; if present it is once, few, many or a size class.

cdr3_aa cdr3_nt j_call d_call v_call clone_size
CASSTYSGAYTDTQYF TGTGCCAGCAGCACCTATAGCGGGGCCTACACAGATACGCAGTATTTT TRBJ2-3 TRBD2 TRBV6-6 -
CASRGLAGGSYEQYF TGTGCCAGCAGAGGTTTGGCGGGGGGCTCCTACGAGCAGTACTTC TRBJ2-7 TRBD2 TRBV6-5 -
CASSPSQQVSSYEQYF TGTGCCAGCTCACCCTCGCAACAGGTTAGCTCCTACGAGCAGTACTTC TRBJ2-7 - TRBV18 -
CASSLQRGGPDEQFF TGTGCCAGCAGCTTGCAGCGGGGGGGCCCCGATGAGCAGTTCTTC TRBJ2-1 TRBD2 TRBV5-4 -
CASSFAGGAGELFF TGTGCCAGCAGTTTTGCGGGGGGGGCCGGGGAGCTGTTTTTT TRBJ2-2 TRBD2 TRBV27 -
CAWSPDAGSWGNEQFF TGTGCCTGGAGTCCAGACGCAGGGTCGTGGGGCAATGAGCAGTTCTTC TRBJ2-1 - TRBV30 -
CASSLLNTDQPQHF TGTGCCAGCAGCTTATTAAATACCGATCAGCCCCAGCATTTT TRBJ1-5 - TRBV7-2 -
CSVEGDREEKLFF TGCAGCGTTGAAGGTGACAGGGAGGAAAAACTGTTTTTT TRBJ1-4 TRBD1 TRBV29-1 -
CASSIMTSADTQYF TGTGCCAGTAGTATAATGACTAGCGCAGATACGCAGTATTTT TRBJ2-3 TRBD2 TRBV19 -
CASSYLKTGGELFF TGTGCCAGCAGTTACTTAAAGACAGGCGGGGAGCTGTTTTTT TRBJ2-2 - TRBV27 -
CASSYAGGGLNNEQFF TGTGCCAGCAGCTACGCTGGCGGGGGGCTGAACAATGAGCAGTTCTTC TRBJ2-1 TRBD2 TRBV4-2 -
CASRPDSNYGYTF TGTGCCAGCAGGCCCGACAGTAACTATGGCTACACCTTC TRBJ1-2 - TRBV6-5 -
CASSEAGERGTYEQYF TGCGCCAGCAGTGAAGCCGGGGAGCGGGGGACCTACGAGCAGTACTTC TRBJ2-7 TRBD2 TRBV10-1 -
CASSQLAGVTDTQYF TGCGCCAGCAGCCAGTTAGCGGGAGTAACAGATACGCAGTATTTT TRBJ2-3 TRBD2 TRBV4-3 -
CAISVPGLNTEAFF TGTGCCATCAGTGTCCCAGGGCTGAACACTGAAGCTTTCTTT TRBJ1-1 - TRBV10-3 -
CASSLVARGGTEAFF TGCGCCAGCAGCTTGGTTGCCAGGGGTGGGACTGAAGCTTTCTTT TRBJ1-1 - TRBV5-1 -
CASSVEGSHSGANVLTF TGTGCCAGCAGCGTGGAGGGGTCCCACTCTGGGGCCAACGTCCTGACTTTC TRBJ2-6 - TRBV9 -
CASSARIMNTEAFF TGTGCCAGCAGTGCACGGATCATGAACACTGAAGCTTTCTTT TRBJ1-1 - TRBV2 -
CASSFLAGGTQYF TGTGCCAGCAGCTTTTTAGCGGGAGGGACCCAGTACTTC TRBJ2-5 TRBD2 TRBV7-8 -
CASSPGPRVYNEQFF TGTGCCAGCAGCCCAGGCCCTAGGGTTTACAATGAGCAGTTCTTC TRBJ2-1 - TRBV7-2 -
CASSLGLAGDSEQFF TGCGCCAGCAGCCTCGGACTAGCGGGAGACAGTGAGCAGTTCTTC TRBJ2-1 TRBD2 TRBV4-3 -
CAWSPWGGLNTEAFF TGTGCCTGGAGTCCATGGGGGGGCCTTAACACTGAAGCTTTCTTT TRBJ1-1 - TRBV30 -
CASSLQGAAYEQYF TGCGCCAGCAGCTTGCAGGGGGCGGCATACGAGCAGTACTTC TRBJ2-7 TRBD1 TRBV5-1 -
CASRPLGQDHSNQPQHF TGTGCCAGCAGACCGCTAGGACAGGACCATAGCAATCAGCCCCAGCATTTT TRBJ1-5 TRBD1 TRBV28 -
CASSKDGGTSYNEQFF TGTGCCAGCAGCAAAGACGGGGGGACTAGTTACAATGAGCAGTTCTTC TRBJ2-1 - TRBV21-1 -
CASREKGRWLMNTEAFF TGTGCCAGCAGAGAAAAAGGACGGTGGCTCATGAACACTGAAGCTTTCTTT TRBJ1-1 - TRBV6-1 once
CARKTTDDYEQYF TGTGCTAGGAAGACGACAGATGATTACGAGCAGTACTTC TRBJ2-7 - TRBV12-5 -
CASSLGGSKYEQYF TGTGCCAGCAGCCTAGGAGGCAGCAAGTACGAGCAGTACTTC TRBJ2-7 - TRBV7-9 -
CASGRGPQETQYF TGTGCCAGCGGACGGGGGCCCCAAGAGACCCAGTACTTC TRBJ2-5 - TRBV6-5 -
CASSVTGQAVGNTIYF TGCGCCAGCAGCGTTACGGGACAGGCAGTTGGAAACACCATATATTTT TRBJ1-3 TRBD1 TRBV4-1 -
CASSRGDYGYTF TGTGCCAGCAGCAGAGGCGACTATGGCTACACCTTC TRBJ1-2 - TRBV6-5 -
CASSLDLGSSTYNSPLHF TGCGCCAGCAGCTTGGACTTGGGGAGTTCCACCTATAATTCACCCCTCCACTTT TRBJ1-6 - TRBV5-1 -
CASSSGQGGNEQFF TGCGCCAGCAGCAGTGGACAGGGGGGCAATGAGCAGTTCTTC TRBJ2-1 TRBD1 TRBV5-1 once
CASRDGNTGELFF TGTGCCAGCAGGGACGGAAACACCGGGGAGCTGTTTTTT TRBJ2-2 - TRBV6-6 -
CASTYGEGGELFF TGTGCCAGCACCTACGGTGAGGGAGGGGAGCTGTTTTTT TRBJ2-2 - TRBV6-5 -
CASSLTEEGLTDTQYF TGTGCCAGCAGCTTGACGGAGGAAGGCCTCACAGATACGCAGTATTTT TRBJ2-3 - TRBV7-9 -
CASSYGGLAGYEQYF TGTGCCAGCAGTTACGGAGGACTAGCGGGTTACGAGCAGTACTTC TRBJ2-7 TRBD2 TRBV6-5 -
CATSIGPGGSYNSPLHF TGTGCCACCAGCATCGGCCCGGGGGGCTCCTATAATTCACCCCTCCACTTT TRBJ1-6 - TRBV15 once
CASRVGQGARKTQYF TGTGCCAGCCGGGTCGGGCAGGGGGCGAGGAAGACCCAGTACTTC TRBJ2-5 TRBD1 TRBV6-5 -
CASSVEEYNEQFF TGTGCCAGCAGCGTAGAAGAGTACAATGAGCAGTTCTTC TRBJ2-1 - TRBV9 -
CASRDRGNTEAFF TGTGCCAGCAGGGACAGGGGGAACACTGAAGCTTTCTTT TRBJ1-1 TRBD1 TRBV28 -
CASCLGGTGELFF TGTGCCAGCTGTCTTGGGGGGACCGGGGAGCTGTTTTTT TRBJ2-2 - TRBV6-1 once
CASRLLRQGVADTEAFF TGTGCCAGCCGACTCTTGAGACAGGGTGTTGCCGACACTGAAGCTTTCTTT TRBJ1-1 TRBD1 TRBV28 once
CASSLGSDTQYF TGTGCCAGCAGCTTGGGATCAGATACGCAGTATTTT TRBJ2-3 - TRBV13 -